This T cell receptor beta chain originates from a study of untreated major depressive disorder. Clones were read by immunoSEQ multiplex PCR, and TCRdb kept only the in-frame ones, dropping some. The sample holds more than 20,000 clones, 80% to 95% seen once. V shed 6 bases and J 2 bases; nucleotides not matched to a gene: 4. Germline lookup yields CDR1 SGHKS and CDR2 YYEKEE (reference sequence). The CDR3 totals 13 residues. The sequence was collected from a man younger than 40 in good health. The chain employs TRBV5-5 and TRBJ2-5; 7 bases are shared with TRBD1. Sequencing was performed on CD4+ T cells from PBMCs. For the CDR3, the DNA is TGTGCCAGCACCAACAGGGGACAAGAGACCCAGTACTTC. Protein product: CASTNRGQETQYF.